Below, 10 T cell receptor beta chains from the same sample are listed, as sequenced in a study of T cells in Graves' hyperthyroidism and ophthalmopathy. Amplification of TCR beta CDR3 regions used RNA as the template. An initial round of RT-PCR targeting the TCR CDR3 relied on the HTBI primer set. TCRdb re-derived calls from the multiplex PCR reads in MiXCR, one entry per CDR3 protein. Among roughly 750,000 distinct CDR3 sequences listed, roughly 15% were seen once. The sequenced sample was blood. All receptors derive from a young man with Graves' hyperthyroidism.

This clonotype has more than one count but fewer than ten. This rearrangement joins TRBV29-1 to TRBJ2-3, with D possibly being TRBD2 (6 bases). Trimming cost V 6 bases and J 0 bases, with 16 bases left between them. Germline-derived CDR1 and CDR2 are SQVTM and ANQGSEA. The CDR3 covers 15 residues. The CDR3 region is CSVERDSRSTDTQYF. The CDR3 bases are TGCAGCGTGGAGAGGGACTCCCGGAGCACAGATACGCAGTATTTT.

J is TRBJ2-5 and V is TRBV5-1; no firm D call. The J call is in doubt because the DNA end fits TRBJ2-1 better. This CDR3 has 15 residues. Germline lookup yields CDR1 SGHRS and CDR2 YFSETQ. CDR3 amino acids: CASSLTHVFQETQFF. DNA for the CDR3: TGCGCCAGCAGCTTGACCCATGTCTTCCAAGAGACCCAGTTCTTC.

The chain couples TRBV28 to TRBJ2-1; D may match TRBD1 or TRBD2 (5 bases each). CDR1 and CDR2 (germline): MDHEN, SYDVKM. V gave up 11 bases and J gave up 1 base, with 15 bases separating them. The CDR3 is 14 residues long. The CDR3 DNA reads as TGTGCCGGCAATGGGGGACCTTCCTACAATGAGCAGTTCTTC. Translation gives CAGNGGPSYNEQFF.

Here the CDR3 reads CASTRQDTDTQYF. As DNA, the CDR3 is TGTGCCAGTACCCGACAGGACACAGATACGCAGTATTTT. The chain joins TRBV19 to TRBJ2-3, with D possibly being TRBD1 (6 bases). CDR3 length equals 13 residues. V lost 7 bases to trimming and J lost 2 bases, with 10 bases between them. Germline V gene sequence: CDR1 LNHDA, CDR2 SQIVND (reference sequence).

This clonotype was found many times. CDR3 in DNA: TGTGCCAGCAGGTCCGGGGGAGGCCACGAGCAGTACTTC. Translating gives CASRSGGGHEQYF. The chain couples TRBV5-5 to TRBJ2-7; a possible D gene is TRBD2 (6 bases). The CDR3 is made up of 13 amino acids. Germline V gene lookup returns CDR1 SGHKS and CDR2 YYEKEE (reference sequence). Trimming cost V 5 bases and J 5 bases, with 14 bases left between them.

Only a few counts were recorded for this clonotype. V and J are TRBV3-1 and TRBJ1-1, with D uncertain. The length of the CDR3 is 12 residues. Trimming removed 4 bases from V and 7 bases from J, with 10 bases in between. Germline assignment: CDR1 LGHDT and CDR2 YNNKEL (reference sequence). CDR3: CASSLVGDEAFF. For the CDR3, the DNA is TGTGCCAGCAGCCTAGTCGGGGATGAAGCTTTCTTT.

V gene TRBV19 combines with J gene TRBJ2-3; no firm D call. CDR3 length: 14 residues. V dropped 4 bases and J dropped 0 bases, with 8 bases sitting between them. Germline CDR1 reads LNHDA; CDR2 reads SQIVND (reference sequence). CDR3 bases: TGTGCCAGTAGTAACCAGGACAGCACAGATACGCAGTATTTT. It codes for CASSNQDSTDTQYF. Filled out from reference TRBV19 and TRBJ2-3, the complete variable domain reads DGGITQSPKYLFRKEGQNVTLSCEQNLNHDAMYWYRQDPGQGLRLIYYSQIVNDFQKGDIAEGYSVSREKKESFPLTVTSAQKNPTAFYLCASSNQDSTDTQYFGPGTRLTVL.

There are a few counts of this clonotype. The rearrangement links TRBV29-1 to TRBJ2-1; 10 bases are a match to TRBD1. Germline CDR1 and CDR2: SQVTM and ANQGSEA. There are 14 residues in the CDR3. V shed 6 bases, J shed 8 bases, and the junction held 10 bases outside the gene matches. Here the CDR3 reads CSVDPTGGTDEQFF. CDR3 in DNA: TGCAGCGTGGACCCGACAGGGGGCACGGATGAGCAGTTCTTC.

This clonotype was seen at least ten times. V and J are TRBV27 and TRBJ2-7, with D perhaps matching TRBD2 (5 bases). Germline values: CDR1 MNHEY, CDR2 SMNVEV (reference sequence). The CDR3 has 13 amino acids. With 3 bases removed from V and 5 bases from J, the gap between germline ends came to 11 bases. The CDR3 region is CASSFRMRDEQYF. In DNA form, the CDR3 reads TGTGCCAGCAGTTTCCGGATGCGGGACGAGCAGTACTTC.

This clonotype has at least ten counts. This sequence joins TRBV12-5 and TRBJ2-7; 8 nucleotides match TRBD1. The germline V gene encodes CDR1 LGHNT and CDR2 FRNRAP. The junction had 6 bases not matched to a gene; V was cut back by 3 bases and J by 5 bases. The CDR3 has 14 amino acids. CDR3 in amino acids: CASGLGQGRNEQYF. The CDR3 coding sequence is TGTGCTAGTGGTTTAGGACAGGGAAGGAACGAGCAGTACTTC. The full variable domain, with the rest looked up from reference TRBV12-5 and TRBJ2-7, is DARVTQTPRHKVTEMGQEVTMRCQPILGHNTVFWYRQTMMQGLELLAYFRNRAPLDDSGMPKDRFSAEMPDATLATLKIQPSEPRDSAVYFCASGLGQGRNEQYFGPGTRLTVT.